This TCR beta chain was recorded in a study of shared clonotypes between healthy human individuals. General study results and limits: In contrast to clonotypes shared by all four donors, non-shared clonotypes had lower generation probabilities.

As for this clone: Its specificity is unknown.

Each cell subset's genomic DNA was divided evenly among several immunoSEQ plates. The assay was immunoSEQ multiplex PCR, and TCRdb's table has in-frame clones only and misses some. Among some 2,500,000 clones listed, 85% to 95% were seen once. The sequencing sample was made of naive CD4+ T cells from PBMCs. Subset denoted: CD45RA+ positively selected. The source is a man younger than 30 in good health. Some clones in this sample may be carry-over from other donors' samples.

The CDR3 DNA is TGTGCCAGCAGTGGGTCTAGAACAGGGGGCAAGGACAATGAGCAGTTCTTC. Residues: CASSGSRTGGKDNEQFF. The gene calls are TRBV2 and TRBJ2-1; 9 positions match TRBD1. V dropped 4 bases and J dropped 5; count of bases not matched to a gene: 12. The CDR3 covers 17 residues. Germline CDR1 and CDR2: SNHLY and FYNNEI.